A selection of T cell receptor beta chains follows, all from one sample in a study of shared clonotypes between healthy human individuals. Assay: immunoSEQ multiplex PCR; the TCRdb copy retains only in-frame clones and omits some. The sample lists approximately 710,000 clones, less than 95% occurring once. The sample consisted of memory CD8+ T cells from PBMCs. These TCRs come from a man aged 18 to 29 in good health. Some clones in this sample may be carry-over from other donors' samples. The CDR3 runs from the conserved cysteine through the conserved F or W. A D gene is named only where the DNA matches it firmly. Clone size is not always given. Where it is, it says once, few, many or a class for expanded clones.

clone size,D gene,V gene,J gene,CDR3 length,CDR3 DNA,CDR3 protein
NA,TRBD2,TRBV27,TRBJ2-1,15,TGTGCCAGCCGCGGGCTAGCGGGGGACTACAATGAGCAGTTCTTC,CASRGLAGDYNEQFF
NA,TRBD1,TRBV13,TRBJ1-1,16,TGTGCCAGCAGCTTTGCACAGGGGGGATTGAACACTGAAGCTTTCTTT,CASSFAQGGLNTEAFF
NA,NA,TRBV19,TRBJ2-2,15,TGTGCCAGCCGAGGTGAGGGGGGTAACACCGGGGAGCTGTTTTTT,CASRGEGGNTGELFF
NA,TRBD1,TRBV28,TRBJ1-1,13,TGTGCCAGCAGTTGGGCCAGGGGGACTGGAGCTTTCTTT,CASSWARGTGAFF
NA,NA,TRBV27,TRBJ1-1,17,TGTGCCAGCAGTCCCTACTTGGGGGACGTAGGGAACACTGAAGCTTTCTTT,CASSPYLGDVGNTEAFF
NA,NA,TRBV7-8,TRBJ2-2,10,TGTGCCAGCAGCTTAGGGGAGCTGTTTTTT,CASSLGELFF
NA,NA,TRBV27,TRBJ1-5,14,TGTGCCAGCAGCCGACGAGCCGAGAATCAGCCCCAGCATTTT,CASSRRAENQPQHF
NA,TRBD2,TRBV5-1,TRBJ2-1,14,TGCGCCAGCAGCTTGAGCGGGAGGGCCAATGAGCAGTTCTTC,CASSLSGRANEQFF
NA,TRBD1,TRBV5-4,TRBJ1-1,16,TGTGCCAGCAGCTTGGGTGGACAGGGGACTTACACTGAAGCTTTCTTT,CASSLGGQGTYTEAFF
NA,NA,TRBV7-9,TRBJ2-7,12,TGTGCCAGCAGCTTCACGGACCACGAGCAGTACTTC,CASSFTDHEQYF
NA,TRBD1,TRBV4-1,TRBJ2-2,16,TGCGCCAGCAGCCAGAGGGACAGGGGGCTGGCCGGGGAGCTGTTTTTT,CASSQRDRGLAGELFF
NA,NA,TRBV10-2,TRBJ2-2,11,TGCGCCAGCAGTGACGTCGGGGAGCTGTTTTTT,CASSDVGELFF
NA,NA,TRBV28,TRBJ1-2,15,TGTGCCAGCAGTTCGCCCTGGGACACTTTCTATGGCTACACCTTC,CASSSPWDTFYGYTF
many,TRBD2,TRBV18,TRBJ2-1,17,TGTGCCAGCTCACCCTCAAAAGGGCTAGCGGGATACAATGAGCAGTTCTTC,CASSPSKGLAGYNEQFF
once,NA,TRBV27,TRBJ2-3,12,TGTGCCAGCAGTTTTAGGTCAGATACGCAGTATTTT,CASSFRSDTQYF
NA,NA,TRBV7-9,TRBJ2-3,12,TGTGCCAGCAGCCGACCCAGGGATACGCAGTATTTT,CASSRPRDTQYF
NA,NA,TRBV15,TRBJ2-1,13,TGTGCCACCAGCTCCAGAGGGAGTATTGAGCAGTTCTTC,CATSSRGSIEQFF
NA,NA,TRBV28,TRBJ2-4,15,TGTGCCAGCAGTCCACACCGGTGGGGCAAAAACATTCAGTACTTC,CASSPHRWGKNIQYF
NA,NA,TRBV4-1,TRBJ2-7,16,TGCGCCAGCAGCCAAGATTGGGGTTTTAGGGGCTACGAGCAGTACTTC,CASSQDWGFRGYEQYF
NA,TRBD2,TRBV7-8,TRBJ2-7,14,TGTGCCAGCAGCTCCGGACTAGGTTCCTACGAGCAGTACTTC,CASSSGLGSYEQYF
NA,NA,TRBV6-5,TRBJ1-2,13,TGTGCCAGCAAGACGGACGGTGGAGATGGCTACACCTTC,CASKTDGGDGYTF